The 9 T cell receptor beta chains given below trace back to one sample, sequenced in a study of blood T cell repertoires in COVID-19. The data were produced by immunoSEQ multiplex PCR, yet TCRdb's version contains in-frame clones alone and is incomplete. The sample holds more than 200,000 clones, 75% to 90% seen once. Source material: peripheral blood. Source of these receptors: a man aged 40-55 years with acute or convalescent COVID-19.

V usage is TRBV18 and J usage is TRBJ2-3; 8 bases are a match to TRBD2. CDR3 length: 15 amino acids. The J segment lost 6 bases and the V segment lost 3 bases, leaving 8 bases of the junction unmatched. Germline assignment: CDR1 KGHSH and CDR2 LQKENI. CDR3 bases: TGTGCCAGCTCACCGGAAGCGGGAGTTACCGATACGCAGTATTTT. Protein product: CASSPEAGVTDTQYF.

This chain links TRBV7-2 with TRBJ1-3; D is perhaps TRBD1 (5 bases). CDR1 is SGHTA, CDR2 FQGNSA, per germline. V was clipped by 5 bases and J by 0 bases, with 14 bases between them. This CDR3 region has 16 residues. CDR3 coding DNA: TGTGCCAGCAGCCCCGTCCGGGGGGGCTCTGGAAACACCATATATTTT. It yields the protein CASSPVRGGSGNTIYF.

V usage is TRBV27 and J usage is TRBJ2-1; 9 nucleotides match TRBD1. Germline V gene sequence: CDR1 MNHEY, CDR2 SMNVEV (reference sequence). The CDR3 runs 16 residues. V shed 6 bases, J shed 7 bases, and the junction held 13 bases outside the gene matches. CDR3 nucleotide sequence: TGTGCCAGCAGCCCCTACCGGGACAGGGTTGGGAATGAGCAGTTCTTC. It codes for CASSPYRDRVGNEQFF.

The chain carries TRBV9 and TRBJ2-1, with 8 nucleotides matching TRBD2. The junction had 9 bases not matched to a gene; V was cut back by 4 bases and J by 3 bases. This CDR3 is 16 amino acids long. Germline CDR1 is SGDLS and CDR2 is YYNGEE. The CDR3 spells CASSPVGGRNYNEQFF. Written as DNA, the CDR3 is TGTGCCAGCAGCCCAGTAGGCGGGAGGAACTACAATGAGCAGTTCTTC.

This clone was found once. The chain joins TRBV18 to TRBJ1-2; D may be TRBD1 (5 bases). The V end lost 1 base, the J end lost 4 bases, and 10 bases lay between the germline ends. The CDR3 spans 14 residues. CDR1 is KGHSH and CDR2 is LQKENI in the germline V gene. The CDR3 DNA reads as TGTGCCAGCTCACCACTACCCGGGGGCTATGGCTACACCTTC. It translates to CASSPLPGGYGYTF.

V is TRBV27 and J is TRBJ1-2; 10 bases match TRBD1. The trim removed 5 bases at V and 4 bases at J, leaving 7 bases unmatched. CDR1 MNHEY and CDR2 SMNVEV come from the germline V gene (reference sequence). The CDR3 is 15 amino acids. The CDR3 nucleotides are TGTGCCAGCAGTCCTCGGACAGGGGGTGGCTATGGCTACACCTTC. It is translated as CASSPRTGGGYGYTF.

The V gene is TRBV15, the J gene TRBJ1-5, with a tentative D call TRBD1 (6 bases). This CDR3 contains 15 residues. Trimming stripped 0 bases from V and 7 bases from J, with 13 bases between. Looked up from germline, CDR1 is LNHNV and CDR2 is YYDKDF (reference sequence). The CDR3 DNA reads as TGTGCCACCAGCAGAGACAGCGGCAGGGGCCAGCCCCAGCATTTT. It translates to CATSRDSGRGQPQHF.

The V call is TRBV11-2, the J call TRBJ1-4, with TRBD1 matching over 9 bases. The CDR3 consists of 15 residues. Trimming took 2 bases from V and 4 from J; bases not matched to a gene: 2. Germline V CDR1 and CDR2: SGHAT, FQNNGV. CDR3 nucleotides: TGTGCCAGCAGCTTACTGGGACAGGGTAATGAAAAACTGTTTTTT. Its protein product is CASSLLGQGNEKLFF.

CDR3 nucleotide sequence: TGTGCCACCAGCAGTCATACCCTGACCGAGAGGTCGCGTGCGGCATACACAGATACGCAGTATTTT. It translates to CATSSHTLTERSRAAYTDTQYF. V and J are TRBV15 and TRBJ2-3, with D hard to call. V was trimmed by 3 bases and J by 2 bases, leaving 33 bases between them. The CDR3 is 22 residues long. Germline assignment: CDR1 LNHNV and CDR2 YYDKDF (reference sequence).